This T cell receptor (beta chain) was obtained from a study of cytomegalovirus exposure and HLA in healthy donors. This PCR relied on a set of 60 Vbeta primers and 13 Jbeta primers. The method was immunoSEQ multiplex PCR; TCRdb's version includes in-frame clones alone and lacks a portion of them. The table lists approximately 180,000 clones, around 79% of them singletons. CDR1 is MNHEY and CDR2 is SMNVEV in the germline V gene (reference sequence). The V and J ends lost 4 bases and 5 bases, in that order; junction bases with no gene match: 3. The CDR3 runs to 13 residues. Whole-study results and caveats: The study flagged some 170 TCR beta chains as cytomegalovirus-associated. Analysis was performed later, and it showed HLA-associated TCR beta chains to be more clonally expanded than equally common others. Researchers had no immune exposure information except CMV serostatus available.

Concerning this clone itself: Its antigen is unknown.

This TCR was recovered from a man aged 35 to 55 in good health and CMV-seropositive. The specimen was PBMCs. The genes are TRBV27 and TRBJ2-5; 8 nucleotides line up with TRBD2. The CDR3, as DNA: TGTGCCAGCAGTTCGGGAGGGATGGAGACCCAGTACTTC. This encodes CASSSGGMETQYF.